This TCR beta chain was obtained from a study of graft-versus-host responses after intestinal transplantation. The overall study: Uniformly, recipients were administered anti-thymocyte globulin induction with subsequent tacrolimus and steroids for three to four years. Study-level results: Early post-transplant falls in HvG clones accompanied the peak levels of circulating GvH clones. Some GvH clones appeared in ileal mucosa or blood before recipient bone marrow.

Only in-frame clones appear in the TCRdb table, and some are missing; sequencing was by immunoSEQ multiplex PCR. The sample lists approximately 85,000 clones, 80% to 95% occurring once. On this clone: No antigen is known for it. The same CDR3 also results from other DNA sequences found in this sample.

V gave up 5 bases and J gave up 4 bases, with 9 bases separating them. CDR1 MNHEY and CDR2 SVGAGI come from the germline V gene. The CDR3 runs 13 residues. The source material was unstimulated CD8+ T cells sorted from spleen or lymph node cells, sampled before transplant. The chain joins TRBV6-5 to TRBJ2-1; D is uncertain. The TCR was taken from a human donor who was the organ donor for an intestinal transplant. DNA for the CDR3: TGTGCCAGCAGTAGCACCTTTTACAATGAGCAGTTCTTC. This gives the protein CASSSTFYNEQFF.